This entry lists 23 T cell receptor beta chains sequenced from one sample in a study of regulatory T cells in long-lasting Graves disease. Construction of TCR beta libraries relied on iRepertoire HTBI primers and on Arm-PCR targeting CDR3 regions. TCRdb re-derived calls from the multiplex PCR reads in MiXCR, one entry per CDR3 protein. The data show a few hundred thousand distinct CDR3 sequences, 12% to 15% seen once. Time point here: newly diagnosed GD, antithyroid drugs for less than 3 months. PBMC-extracted RNA yielded the TCR library. This same sample was also part of a study on T cells in Graves' hyperthyroidism and ophthalmopathy.

Sequences were derived from peripheral blood mononuclear cells (PBMCs), sampled at new diagnosis, from a patient treated with antithyroid drugs. All receptors derive from a woman in her fifties or sixties with Graves disease.

This clonotype was picked up many times. V usage is TRBV18 and J usage is TRBJ2-4, with 12 bases matching TRBD1. Germline loops: CDR1 KGHSH, CDR2 LQKENI. V lost 3 bases, J lost 7 bases, and 4 bases stayed unmatched. The CDR3 is made up of 15 amino acids. Here the CDR3 reads CASSPDGTGGNIQYF. In nucleotides, the CDR3 is TGTGCCAGCTCACCTGATGGGACAGGGGGCAACATTCAGTACTTC.

The V gene is TRBV19, the J gene TRBJ1-2; no firm D call. V was cut by 5 bases and J by 5 bases, with 18 bases left in between. This CDR3 is 15 amino acids long. Germline CDR1 reads LNHDA; CDR2 reads SQIVND (reference sequence). Here the CDR3 reads CASSVPRNRGYGYTF. Written as DNA, the CDR3 is TGTGCCAGTAGTGTGCCCAGAAATAGAGGGTATGGCTACACCTTC.

The rearrangement uses TRBV10-3 and TRBJ1-5; the D is unclear. Germline V gene data show CDR1 as ENHRY and CDR2 as SYGVKD. The CDR3 consists of 12 residues. V dropped 6 bases and J dropped 3 bases, with 6 bases sitting between them. The CDR3 nucleotides are TGTGCCATCAGCTTGACCAATCAGCCCCAGCATTTT. This codes for CAISLTNQPQHF.

As concerns this clonotype: A read error may explain this, as a much larger clone is one base away. A read error is likely, as this CDR3 ends without the conserved phenylalanine or tryptophan. The chain employs TRBV10-3 and TRBJ2-7; TRBD2 agrees at 11 bases. This CDR3 is built from 15 residues. Germline CDR1 is ENHRY and CDR2 is SYGVKD. V lost 2 bases and J lost 5; bases outside the gene matches: 5. CDR3 in DNA: TGTGCCATCAGTGAGAATAGCGGGAGGGTTGACGAGCAGTACTCC. Translation: CAISENSGRVDEQYS.

This clonotype turned up a few times. V is TRBV18 and J is TRBJ1-5, with a tentative D call TRBD1 (5 bases). V was pared by 1 base and J by 0 bases, with 13 bases between. This CDR3 comprises 17 residues. CDR1 and CDR2 (germline): KGHSH, LQKENI. CDR3 sequence (DNA): TGTGCCAGCTCACCACGTAGTGCGACAGATAGCAATCAGCCCCAGCATTTT. Its protein is CASSPRSATDSNQPQHF. Looking up the rest from reference TRBV18 and TRBJ1-5 gives the full variable domain: NAGVMQNPRHLVRRRGQEARLRCSPMKGHSHVYWYRQLPEEGLKFMVYLQKENIIDESGMPKERFSAEFPKEGPSILRIQQVVRGDSAAYFCASSPRSATDSNQPQHFGDGTRLSIL.

This chain joins TRBV6-1 and TRBJ1-5; D is possibly TRBD1 (6 bases). The V end lost 6 bases, the J end lost 5 bases, and 11 bases lay between the germline ends. The CDR3 runs to 13 residues. Per germline, CDR1 MNHNS and CDR2 SASEGT. The CDR3 DNA sequence: TGTGCCAGCAGCGATACAGGGTATCAGCCCCAGCATTTT. Amino acids: CASSDTGYQPQHF.

This clonotype was detected a few times. The chain recombines TRBV28 with TRBJ2-3; D could derive from TRBD1 or TRBD2 (7 bases each). V was shortened by 2 bases and J by 3 bases, with 15 bases between the two germline ends. CDR1 is MDHEN and CDR2 is SYDVKM in the germline V gene. The CDR3 consists of 16 residues. This chain's CDR3 is CASSLRREGATDTQYF. The CDR3 DNA sequence: TGTGCCAGCAGTTTAAGGAGGGAGGGGGCAACAGATACGCAGTATTTT.

This clonotype was counted only a few times. This rearrangement joins TRBV6-2 or TRBV6-3 to TRBJ2-1, with a weak D call TRBD1 (5 bases). The length of the CDR3 is 13 residues. The germline V gene has CDR1 MNHEY and CDR2 SVGEGT. The V gene lost 5 bases and the J gene lost 6 bases, with 11 bases spanning the gap. CDR3 sequence reads: CASSDVRGNEQFF. The CDR3 DNA is TGTGCCAGCAGTGACGTAAGGGGCAATGAGCAGTTCTTC.

This clonotype showed up many times. The rearrangement links TRBV20-1 to TRBJ1-1; maybe TRBD1 (5 bases). In germline, CDR1 is DFQATT, CDR2 SNEGSKA (reference sequence). The V end lost 0 bases, the J end lost 5 bases, and 22 bases lay between the germline ends. This CDR3 comprises 17 residues. The DNA for the CDR3 is TGCAGTGCTAGAGATTCCCTTCGACAGAGAAGGTTAACTGAAGCTTTCTTT. This translates into CSARDSLRQRRLTEAFF.

This clonotype was counted many times. V usage is TRBV7-2 and J usage is TRBJ2-7; TRBD2 agrees at 7 bases. Germline V gives CDR1 SGHTA, CDR2 FQGNSA. Trimming cost V 5 bases and J 0 bases; bases outside gene matches: 7. This CDR3 has 15 amino acids. The CDR3 nucleotides are TGTGCCAGCAGCAGAGTGGGCGGGAGCTCCTACGAGCAGTACTTC. It translates to CASSRVGGSSYEQYF.

This clonotype was seen at least ten times. V is TRBV18 and J is TRBJ2-1, with D unresolved. Germline V lookup: CDR1 KGHSH, CDR2 LQKENI. The CDR3 has 13 residues. V lost 5 bases and J 5 bases, leaving 10 bases between the germline ends. CDR3 nucleotide sequence: TGTGCCAGCTCAACCGACGGACACAATGAGCAGTTCTTC. It yields the protein CASSTDGHNEQFF.

This clonotype was picked up many times. This chain connects TRBV6-6 to TRBJ2-1, with 10 bases that match TRBD2. Trimming removed 0 bases from V and 1 base from J; junction bases left unmatched: 18. This CDR3 spans 22 amino acids. CDR1 MNHNY and CDR2 SVGAGI come from the germline V gene (reference sequence). The CDR3 loop reads CASSYSSALAGDRIPSYNEQFF. The DNA of the CDR3 is TGTGCCAGCAGTTACTCGAGTGCGCTAGCGGGAGATAGGATACCGTCCTACAATGAGCAGTTCTTC.

In its sample, this clonotype was seen many times. The CDR3 nucleotides read TGTGCCAGCAGCATCGGGACAGCCACTGAAGCTTTCTTT. Protein product: CASSIGTATEAFF. The chain uses TRBV7-3 and TRBJ1-1, with 7 bases lining up with TRBD1. Trimming cost V 5 bases and J 4 bases; bases outside gene matches: 4. The germline gives CDR1 SGHTA, CDR2 FQGTGA. CDR3 size: 13 residues.

This clonotype was observed many times. V and J are TRBV6-5 and TRBJ1-6; 9 bases map to TRBD1. Per the germline V gene, CDR1 is MNHEY and CDR2 is SVGAGI. This CDR3 comprises 15 residues. V was clipped by 0 bases and J by 10 bases; unmatched bases: 4. CDR3 sequence: CASSYSGQGPSPLHF. CDR3 bases: TGTGCCAGCAGTTACTCAGGACAGGGGCCCTCACCCCTCCACTTT.

The V call is TRBV29-1, the J call TRBJ2-7; 8 bases fit TRBD1. This CDR3 region has 13 residues. Germline CDR1 SQVTM, CDR2 ANQGSEA. Trimming at V came to 4 bases and at J to 3 bases, leaving 5 bases not matched to a gene. The CDR3 loop is CSVVGQGGYEQYF. As DNA, the CDR3 is TGCAGCGTTGTAGGACAGGGCGGCTACGAGCAGTACTTC.

This clonotype was observed a handful of times. The J gene is TRBJ1-2, the V gene TRBV27, with D unresolved. The germline V and J ends were trimmed by 0 bases and 2 bases, with 4 bases remaining between them. There are 13 residues in the CDR3. The germline CDR1 and CDR2 sequences are MNHEY and SMNVEV (reference sequence). DNA for the CDR3: TGTGCCAGCAGTTTATCGACCAACTATGGCTACACCTTC. Its protein product is CASSLSTNYGYTF.

This clonotype was seen many times. V gene TRBV12-3 or TRBV12-4 combines with J gene TRBJ1-2; TRBD1 aligns across 11 bases. Trimming took 3 bases from V and 3 from J; bases not matched to a gene: 3. The CDR3 contains 15 residues. The CDR3 DNA reads as TGTGCCAGCAGTTTGGGACAGGGGGTCGACTATGGCTACACCTTC. Protein: CASSLGQGVDYGYTF.

A word on this clonotype: This may stem from a read error, because a much larger clone lies one nucleotide away. This sequence joins TRBV6-5 and TRBJ2-2; D is possibly TRBD2 (5 bases). Per the germline V gene, CDR1 is MNHEY and CDR2 is SVGAGI. The CDR3 extends over 14 amino acids. CDR3: CTSSYRLPTGELFF. The CDR3, as DNA: TGTACCAGCAGTTACAGACTACCCACCGGGGAGCTGTTTTTT.

Remarks on this clonotype: With only one base between it and a far larger clone, this is likely a read error. The chain links TRBV11-3 to TRBJ2-7; TRBD2 aligns across 10 bases. V gave up 5 bases and J gave up 3 bases; unmatched junction bases: 10. This CDR3 comprises 16 residues. Germline CDR1 and CDR2: SGHNT and YENEEA. As DNA, the CDR3 is TGTGCCAGCAGCCGTCCGGAGGCTAGCGGGAGCTACGAGCAGTACTTC. This codes for CASSRPEASGSYEQYF.

With regard to this clonotype: It differs at one base from a far larger clone, so likely a read error. This sequence joins TRBV2 and TRBJ2-7, with a possible D match to TRBD1 (6 bases). V was trimmed by 6 bases and J by 1 base, leaving 10 bases between them. CDR1 and CDR2 from the germline V gene are SNHLY and FYNNEI. CDR3 length equals 13 residues. The CDR3 nucleotides read TGTGCCAGCAGGATGGGACATTCCTACGAGCAGTACTTC. Translating it yields CASRMGHSYEQYF.

The chain couples TRBV10-3 to TRBJ1-6; perhaps TRBD1 as D (5 bases). The germline gives CDR1 ENHRY, CDR2 SYGVKD. The ends were cut back, 2 bases at V and 5 bases at J, with 16 bases in the middle. The length of the CDR3 is 17 residues. The CDR3 sequence is CAISESFRQSDNSPLHF. The CDR3 DNA sequence: TGTGCCATCAGTGAGAGCTTTCGACAGAGCGATAATTCACCCCTCCACTTT.

This clonotype has a count of ten or more. V is TRBV18 and J is TRBJ1-1; TRBD1 might be the D (5 bases). Germline V lookup: CDR1 KGHSH, CDR2 LQKENI. The CDR3 is 15 amino acids. The V end lost 0 bases, the J end lost 5 bases, and 13 bases lay between the germline ends. CDR3 residues: CASSPPGTLVTEAFF. DNA for the CDR3: TGTGCCAGCTCACCACCGGGGACTTTGGTGACTGAAGCTTTCTTT.

The V and J genes are TRBV19 and TRBJ2-4; possibly TRBD2 for D (5 bases). Germline loops: CDR1 LNHDA, CDR2 SQIVND (reference sequence). V shed 5 bases and J shed 1 base, with 9 bases lying between them. This CDR3 is built from 14 residues. In DNA form, the CDR3 reads TGTGCCAGTAGTGAGACGGGGGCCAAAAACATTCAGTACTTC. Amino acid sequence: CASSETGAKNIQYF.